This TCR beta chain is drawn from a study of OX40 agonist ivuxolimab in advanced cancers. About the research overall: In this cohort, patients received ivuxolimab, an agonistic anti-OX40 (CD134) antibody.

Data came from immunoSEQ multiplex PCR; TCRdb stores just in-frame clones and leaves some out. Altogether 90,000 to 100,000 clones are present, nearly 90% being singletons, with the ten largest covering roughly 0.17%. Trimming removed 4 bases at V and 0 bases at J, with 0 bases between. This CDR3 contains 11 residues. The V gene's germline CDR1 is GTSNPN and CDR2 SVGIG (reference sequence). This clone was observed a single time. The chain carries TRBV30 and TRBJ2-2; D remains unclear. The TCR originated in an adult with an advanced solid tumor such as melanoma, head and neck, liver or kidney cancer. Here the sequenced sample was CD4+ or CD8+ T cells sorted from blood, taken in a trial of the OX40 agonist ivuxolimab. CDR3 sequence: CAWTNTGELFF. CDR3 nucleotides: TGTGCCTGGACGAACACCGGGGAGCTGTTTTTT.